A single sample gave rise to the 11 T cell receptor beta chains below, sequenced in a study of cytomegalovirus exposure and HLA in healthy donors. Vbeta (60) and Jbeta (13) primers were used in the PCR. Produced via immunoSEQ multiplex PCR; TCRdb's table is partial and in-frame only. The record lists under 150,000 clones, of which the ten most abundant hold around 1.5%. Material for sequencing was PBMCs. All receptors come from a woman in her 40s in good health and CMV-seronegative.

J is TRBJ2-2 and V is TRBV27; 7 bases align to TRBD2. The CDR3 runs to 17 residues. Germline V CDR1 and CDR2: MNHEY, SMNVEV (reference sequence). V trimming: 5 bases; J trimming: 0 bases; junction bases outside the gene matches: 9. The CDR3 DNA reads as TGTGCCAGCAGTCTCGGGAGGCAGCGGGCGAACACCGGGGAGCTGTTTTTT. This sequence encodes CASSLGRQRANTGELFF.

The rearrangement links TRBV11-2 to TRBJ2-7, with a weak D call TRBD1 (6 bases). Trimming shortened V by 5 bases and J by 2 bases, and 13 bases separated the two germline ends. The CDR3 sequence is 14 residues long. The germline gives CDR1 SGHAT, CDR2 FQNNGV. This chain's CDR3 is CASSLTAGAYEQYV. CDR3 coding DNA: TGTGCCAGCAGCCTCACTGCAGGGGCCTACGAGCAGTACGTC.

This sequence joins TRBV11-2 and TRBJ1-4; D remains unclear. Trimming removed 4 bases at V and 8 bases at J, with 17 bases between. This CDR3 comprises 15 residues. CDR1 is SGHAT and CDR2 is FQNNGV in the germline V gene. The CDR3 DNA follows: TGTGCCAGCAGCTCCATATCGGGGTACGGAGAAAAACTGTTTTTT. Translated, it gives CASSSISGYGEKLFF.

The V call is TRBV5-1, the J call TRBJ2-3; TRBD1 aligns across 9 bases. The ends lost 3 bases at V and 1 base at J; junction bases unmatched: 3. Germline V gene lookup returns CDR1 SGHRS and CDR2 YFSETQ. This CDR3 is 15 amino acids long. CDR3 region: CASSSNRGRTDTQYF. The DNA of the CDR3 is TGCGCCAGCAGCTCCAACAGGGGGCGCACAGATACGCAGTATTTT.

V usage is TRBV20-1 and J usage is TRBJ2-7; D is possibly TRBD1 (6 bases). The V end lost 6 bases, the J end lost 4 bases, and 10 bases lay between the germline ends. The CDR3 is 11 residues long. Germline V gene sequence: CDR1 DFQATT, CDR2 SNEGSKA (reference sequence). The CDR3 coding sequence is TGCAGTGCGTGGACAGCTTACGAGCAGTACTTC. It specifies CSAWTAYEQYF.

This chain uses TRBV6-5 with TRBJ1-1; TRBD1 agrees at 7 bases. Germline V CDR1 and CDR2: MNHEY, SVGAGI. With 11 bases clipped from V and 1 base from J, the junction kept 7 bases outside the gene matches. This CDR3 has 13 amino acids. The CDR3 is CAAITGANTEAFF. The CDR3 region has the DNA TGTGCCGCCATCACAGGGGCGAACACTGAAGCTTTCTTT.

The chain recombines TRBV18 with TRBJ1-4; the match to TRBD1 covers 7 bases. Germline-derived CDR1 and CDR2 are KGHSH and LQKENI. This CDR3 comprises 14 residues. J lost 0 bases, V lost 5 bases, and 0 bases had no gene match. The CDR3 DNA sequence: TGTGCCAGCTCAGGACAGGCAACTAATGAAAAACTGTTTTTT. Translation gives CASSGQATNEKLFF. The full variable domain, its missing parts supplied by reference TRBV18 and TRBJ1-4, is NAGVMQNPRHLVRRRGQEARLRCSPMKGHSHVYWYRQLPEEGLKFMVYLQKENIIDESGMPKERFSAEFPKEGPSILRIQQVVRGDSAAYFCASSGQATNEKLFFGSGTQLSVL.

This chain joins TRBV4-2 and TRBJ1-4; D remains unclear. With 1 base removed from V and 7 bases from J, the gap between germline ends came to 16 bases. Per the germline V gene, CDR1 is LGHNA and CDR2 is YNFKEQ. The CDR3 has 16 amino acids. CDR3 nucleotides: TGTGCCAGCAGCCAAGTTGACAACGGCGGGAGTGAAAAACTGTTTTTT. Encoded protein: CASSQVDNGGSEKLFF.

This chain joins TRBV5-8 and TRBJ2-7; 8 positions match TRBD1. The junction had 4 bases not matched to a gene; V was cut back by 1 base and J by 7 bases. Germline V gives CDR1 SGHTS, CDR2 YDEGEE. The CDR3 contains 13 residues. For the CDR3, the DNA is TGTGCCAGCAGCTTGACAGGGGGACAAGAGCAGTACGTC. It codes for CASSLTGGQEQYV.

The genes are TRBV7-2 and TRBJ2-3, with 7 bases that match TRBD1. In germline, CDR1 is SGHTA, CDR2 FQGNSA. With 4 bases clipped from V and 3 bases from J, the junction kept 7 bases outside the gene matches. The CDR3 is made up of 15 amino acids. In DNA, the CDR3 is TGTGCCAGCAGCTCGCGGAAGGGGGCGACAGATACGCAGTATTTT. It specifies CASSSRKGATDTQYF.

DNA of the CDR3: TGTGCCACCAGCAGAGATCGGACAGATTCCTACGAGCAGTACTTC. Its translation is CATSRDRTDSYEQYF. The chain uses TRBV15 and TRBJ2-7; TRBD1 might be the D (6 bases). Germline V CDR1 and CDR2: LNHNV, YYDKDF (reference sequence). Trimming pared 0 bases from V and 1 base from J, leaving 10 bases between. The CDR3 consists of 15 residues.